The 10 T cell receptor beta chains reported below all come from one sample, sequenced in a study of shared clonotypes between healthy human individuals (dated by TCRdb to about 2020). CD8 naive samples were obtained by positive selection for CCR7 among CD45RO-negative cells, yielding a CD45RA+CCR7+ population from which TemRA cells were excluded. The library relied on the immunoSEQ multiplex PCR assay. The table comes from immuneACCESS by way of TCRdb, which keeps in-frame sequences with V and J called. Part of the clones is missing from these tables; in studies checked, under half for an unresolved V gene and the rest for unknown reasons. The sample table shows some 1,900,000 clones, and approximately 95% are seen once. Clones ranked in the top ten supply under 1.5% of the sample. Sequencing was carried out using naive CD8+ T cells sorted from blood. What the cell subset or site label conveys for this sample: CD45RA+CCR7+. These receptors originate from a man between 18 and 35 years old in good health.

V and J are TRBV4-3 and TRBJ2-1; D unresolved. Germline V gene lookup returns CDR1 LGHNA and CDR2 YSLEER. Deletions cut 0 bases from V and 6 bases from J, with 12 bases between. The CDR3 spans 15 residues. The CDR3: CASSQEARSPNEQFF. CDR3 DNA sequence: TGCGCCAGCAGCCAAGAAGCTAGGAGCCCCAATGAGCAGTTCTTC.

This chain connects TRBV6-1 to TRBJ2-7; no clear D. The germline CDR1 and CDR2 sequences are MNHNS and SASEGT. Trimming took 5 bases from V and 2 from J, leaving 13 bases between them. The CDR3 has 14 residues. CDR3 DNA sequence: TGTGCCAGCAGTCCTAACCAGTACCCCTACGAGCAGTACTTC. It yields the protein CASSPNQYPYEQYF.

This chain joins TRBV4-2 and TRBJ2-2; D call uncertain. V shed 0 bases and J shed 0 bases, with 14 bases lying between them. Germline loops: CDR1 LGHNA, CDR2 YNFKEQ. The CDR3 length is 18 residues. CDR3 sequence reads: CASSQEKPSSANTGELFF. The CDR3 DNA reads TGTGCCAGCAGCCAAGAAAAGCCCTCCAGCGCGAACACCGGGGAGCTGTTTTTT.

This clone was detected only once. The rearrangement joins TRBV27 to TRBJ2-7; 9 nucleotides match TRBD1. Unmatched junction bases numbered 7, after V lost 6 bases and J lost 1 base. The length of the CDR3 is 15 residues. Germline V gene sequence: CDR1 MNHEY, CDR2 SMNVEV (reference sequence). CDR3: CASSPTTGGSYEQYF. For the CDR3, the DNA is TGTGCCAGCAGCCCCACGACAGGGGGGTCCTACGAGCAGTACTTC.

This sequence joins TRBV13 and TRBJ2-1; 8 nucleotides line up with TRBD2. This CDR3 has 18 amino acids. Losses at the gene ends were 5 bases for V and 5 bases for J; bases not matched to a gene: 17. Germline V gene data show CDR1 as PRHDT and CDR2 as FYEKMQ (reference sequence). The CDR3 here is CASSTSGGSGKTDNEQFF. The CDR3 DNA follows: TGTGCCAGCAGCACCTCGGGGGGTAGCGGGAAAACGGACAATGAGCAGTTCTTC.

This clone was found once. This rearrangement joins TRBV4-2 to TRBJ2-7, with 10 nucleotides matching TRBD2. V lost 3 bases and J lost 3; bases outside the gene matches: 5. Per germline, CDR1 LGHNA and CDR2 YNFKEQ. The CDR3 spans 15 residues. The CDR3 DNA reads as TGTGCCAGCAGCCATCTAGCGGGGGCAAGCTACGAGCAGTACTTC. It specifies CASSHLAGASYEQYF.

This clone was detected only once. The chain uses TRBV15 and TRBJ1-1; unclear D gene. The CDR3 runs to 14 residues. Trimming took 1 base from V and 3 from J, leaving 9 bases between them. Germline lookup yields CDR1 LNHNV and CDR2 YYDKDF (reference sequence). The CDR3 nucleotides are TGTGCCACCAGCAGAGGGGCCGTGGACACTGAAGCTTTCTTT. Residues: CATSRGAVDTEAFF.

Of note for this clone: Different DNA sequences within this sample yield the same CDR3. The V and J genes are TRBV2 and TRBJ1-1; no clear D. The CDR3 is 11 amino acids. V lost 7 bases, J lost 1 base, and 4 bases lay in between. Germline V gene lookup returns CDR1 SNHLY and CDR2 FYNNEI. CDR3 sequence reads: CASISNTEAFF. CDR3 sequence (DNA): TGTGCCAGCATTTCGAACACTGAAGCTTTCTTT.

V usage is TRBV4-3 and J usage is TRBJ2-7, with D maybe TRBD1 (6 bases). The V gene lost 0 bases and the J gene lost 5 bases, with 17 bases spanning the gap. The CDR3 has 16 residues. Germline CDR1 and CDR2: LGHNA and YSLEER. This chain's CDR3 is CASSQDGEQGRNEQYF. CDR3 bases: TGCGCCAGCAGCCAAGATGGGGAACAGGGAAGGAACGAGCAGTACTTC.

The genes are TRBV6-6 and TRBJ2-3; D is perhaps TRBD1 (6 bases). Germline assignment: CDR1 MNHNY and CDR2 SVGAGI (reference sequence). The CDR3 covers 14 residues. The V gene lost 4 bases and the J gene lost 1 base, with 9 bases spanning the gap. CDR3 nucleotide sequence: TGTGCCAGCAGTTGGGCAGGGGGCACAGATACGCAGTATTTT. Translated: CASSWAGGTDTQYF.